This is a list of T cell receptor beta chains from one sample in a study of glioma-infiltrating T cells. MiXCR was run by TCRdb on the multiplex PCR reads, yielding one entry per CDR3 protein. The table includes thousands of distinct CDR3 sequences, 28% detected once. The sequenced material came from glioma tissue, nonneoplastic brain tissue, or PBMCs (not recorded which). Receptor source: a human donor with low-grade glioma or glioblastoma, undergoing nonglioma brain surgery, or in good health (not recorded which). Both conserved end residues are part of each CDR3. The D gene is left open where the match is weak. Size is stated for part of the rows, as once, few or many counts, or as a class when the clone is expanded.

D gene	clone size	V gene	J gene	CDR3 protein	CDR3 DNA
TRBD2	-	TRBV7-2	TRBJ2-1	CASRRLADVNEPFF	TGTGCCAGCCGCCGACTAGCGGACGTTAATGAGCCGTTCTTC
TRBD2	medium-sized	TRBV27	TRBJ2-1	CASSLGLAGGDNEQFF	TGTGCCAGCAGTTTAGGGCTAGCGGGAGGGGACAATGAGCAGTTCTTC
-	many	TRBV19	TRBJ1-5	CASSIFSNNQPQHF	TGTGCCAGTAGTATATTCAGCAACAATCAGCCCCAGCATTTT
-	many	TRBV7-9	TRBJ2-1	CASITTGYNEQFF	TGTGCCAGCATCACCACAGGGTACAATGAGCAGTTCTTC
-	-	TRBV6-1	TRBJ2-5	CASSSGELETQYF	TGTGCCAGCAGCTCAGGGGAGTTGGAGACCCAGTACTTC
TRBD1	medium-sized	TRBV25-1	TRBJ2-2	CASSLGLWGQGTGELFF	TGTGCCAGCAGCCTAGGTTTATGGGGACAGGGAACCGGGGAGCTGTTTTTT
-	medium-sized	TRBV7-2	TRBJ1-1	CASRLRTNTEAFF	TGTGCCAGCCGACTCCGGACTAACACTGAAGCTTTCTTT
-	many	TRBV24-1	TRBJ2-3	CATSDAGSTDTQYF	TGTGCCACCAGTGATGCGGGTAGCACAGATACGCAGTATTTT
-	many	TRBV19	TRBJ2-1	CASRTDRNEQFF	TGTGCCAGTAGGACAGACCGGAATGAGCAGTTCTTC
-	many	TRBV12-3/TRBV12-4	TRBJ1-3	CASSFTRSGSGNTIYF	TGTGCCAGCAGTTTCACCCGGTCGGGCTCTGGAAACACCATATATTTT
TRBD1	many	TRBV9	TRBJ1-1	CASSLTGEKNAEAFF	TGTGCCAGCAGCCTCACAGGGGAAAAGAACGCTGAAGCTTTCTTT
TRBD1	medium-sized	TRBV7-2	TRBJ2-1	CASSLRAGGSSYNEQFF	TGTGCCAGCAGCTTACGGGCAGGGGGTAGCTCCTACAATGAGCAGTTCTTC
TRBD1	medium-sized	TRBV14	TRBJ1-6	CASSQEQGANSPLHF	TGTGCCAGCAGCCAAGAGCAGGGGGCCAATTCACCCCTCCACTTT
-	many	TRBV29-1	TRBJ2-3	CSVDKGITDTQYF	TGCAGCGTTGATAAGGGGATCACAGATACGCAGTATTTT
TRBD1	-	TRBV15	TRBJ1-1	CATRDRGEAFF	TGTGCCACCCGGGACAGGGGTGAAGCTTTCTTT
-	once	TRBV28	TRBJ2-5	CASSPPRRGRQETQYF	TGTGCCAGCAGCCCTCCAAGGAGGGGACGCCAGGAGACCCAGTACTTC
-	many	TRBV19	TRBJ1-2	CASSITNYGYTF	TGTGCCAGTAGTATAACAAACTATGGCTACACCTTC
-	many	TRBV19	TRBJ1-5	CASSIDPGTDQPQHF	TGTGCCAGTAGTATAGATCCGGGGACGGATCAGCCCCAGCATTTT
-	many	TRBV12-3/TRBV12-4	TRBJ2-1	CASSKLGSEQFF	TGTGCCAGCAGCAAGCTAGGTTCTGAGCAGTTCTTC
TRBD1	few	TRBV11-2	TRBJ2-4	CASSLTGTGTIQYF	TGTGCCAGCAGCTTGACCGGGACAGGTACCATTCAGTACTTC
TRBD1	-	TRBV6-1	TRBJ2-1	CASSRSGTAHSYNEQFF	TGTGCCAGCAGTAGGTCCGGGACAGCTCATTCCTACAATGAGCAGTTCTTC
-	medium-sized	TRBV20-1	TRBJ1-6	CSAIRQFGNSPLHF	TGCAGTGCTATAAGACAGTTCGGAAATTCACCCCTCCACTTT
-	many	TRBV7-8	TRBJ2-1	CASSHPGRAGWNEQFF	TGTGCCAGCAGCCATCCCGGAAGGGCGGGATGGAATGAGCAGTTCTTC
-	-	TRBV12-3/TRBV12-4	TRBJ1-1	CASRFNPGEAFF	TGTGCCAGCAGGTTTAACCCGGGGGAAGCTTTCTTT
-	many	TRBV6-2/TRBV6-3	TRBJ2-1	CASSRSGIEQFF	TGTGCCAGCAGTCGTAGCGGAATCGAGCAGTTCTTC
-	many	TRBV7-2	TRBJ1-2	CASSLGRADYGYTF	TGTGCCAGCAGCTTAGGCAGGGCGGACTATGGCTACACCTTC
-	many	TRBV29-1	TRBJ2-1	CTGRGLGTWEGHYNEQFF	TGCACGGGACGGGGGCTGGGTACGTGGGAGGGCCATTACAATGAGCAGTTCTTC
-	-	TRBV2	TRBJ1-1	CASEGRRAFF	TGTGCCAGTGAGGGCAGGAGGGCTTTCTTT
-	many	TRBV2	TRBJ2-1	CASRLYNEQFF	TGTGCCAGCAGGTTGTACAATGAGCAGTTCTTC
TRBD2	-	TRBV28	TRBJ2-7	CASNEAGVIEQYF	TGTGCCAGCAACGAAGCGGGAGTTATCGAGCAGTACTTC
-	many	TRBV7-2	TRBJ1-2	CASSPDRLQGGYTF	TGTGCCAGCAGTCCTGACAGGCTCCAAGGCGGCTACACCTTC
TRBD2	many	TRBV19	TRBJ2-1	CASSRTSGSQVEQFF	TGTGCCAGTAGTAGGACTAGCGGGAGTCAGGTTGAGCAGTTCTTC
-	many	TRBV11-3	TRBJ2-1	CASSLDQGGSGVNNEQFF	TGTGCCAGCAGCTTAGATCAGGGGGGCAGCGGGGTGAACAATGAGCAGTTCTTC
TRBD2	many	TRBV19	TRBJ2-3	CASESGRDTDTQYF	TGTGCCAGTGAAAGCGGGAGGGACACAGATACGCAGTATTTT
TRBD1	large	TRBV6-2/TRBV6-3	TRBJ1-1	CASSLRQGITVTEAFF	TGTGCCAGCAGCCTTCGACAGGGGATTACGGTCACTGAAGCTTTCTTT
-	-	TRBV7-2	TRBJ2-5	CACSRNQVQETQYF	TGTGCCTGCAGCCGAAACCAAGTCCAAGAGACCCAGTACTTC
-	many	TRBV29-1	TRBJ2-2	CSVRQGGDTGELFF	TGCAGCGTAAGGCAAGGGGGTGACACCGGGGAGCTGTTTTTT
-	many	TRBV18	TRBJ2-1	CASSPEADYNEQFF	TGTGCCAGCTCACCAGAGGCAGACTACAATGAGCAGTTCTTC
-	medium-sized	TRBV24-1	TRBJ2-1	CATSDTRDSIKDNEQFF	TGTGCCACCAGTGATACAAGAGACAGCATCAAAGACAATGAGCAGTTCTTC
TRBD1	medium-sized	TRBV7-9	TRBJ1-4	CASNRDRNEKLFF	TGTGCCAGCAACCGGGACAGAAATGAAAAACTGTTTTTT
-	medium-sized	TRBV7-8	TRBJ1-5	CASSPDGGKSNQPQHF	TGTGCCAGCAGCCCGGACGGGGGGAAAAGCAATCAGCCCCAGCATTTT
-	medium-sized	TRBV6-1	TRBJ2-6	CASSSHYPGQSGANVLTF	TGTGCCAGCAGTTCGCATTACCCCGGACAGTCTGGGGCCAACGTCCTGACTTTC
-	-	TRBV12-3/TRBV12-4	TRBJ1-5	CASSAFRGSNQPQHF	TGTGCCAGCAGTGCCTTTCGGGGGAGCAATCAGCCCCAGCATTTT
TRBD2	many	TRBV10-3	TRBJ2-1	CASKPGLAGSYNEQFF	TGTGCCAGCAAACCGGGACTAGCGGGCTCCTACAATGAGCAGTTCTTC
-	many	TRBV11-3	TRBJ2-1	CASSLGFSGDEQFF	TGTGCCAGCAGCTTAGGTTTTAGCGGCGATGAGCAGTTCTTC
TRBD2	many	TRBV7-2	TRBJ2-5	CASSFAGGDAQYF	TGTGCCAGCAGCTTTGCGGGAGGGGACGCCCAGTACTTC
TRBD1	many	TRBV24-1	TRBJ2-1	CATSDPTGDVSNEQFF	TGTGCCACCAGTGATCCGACAGGGGATGTAAGCAATGAGCAGTTCTTC